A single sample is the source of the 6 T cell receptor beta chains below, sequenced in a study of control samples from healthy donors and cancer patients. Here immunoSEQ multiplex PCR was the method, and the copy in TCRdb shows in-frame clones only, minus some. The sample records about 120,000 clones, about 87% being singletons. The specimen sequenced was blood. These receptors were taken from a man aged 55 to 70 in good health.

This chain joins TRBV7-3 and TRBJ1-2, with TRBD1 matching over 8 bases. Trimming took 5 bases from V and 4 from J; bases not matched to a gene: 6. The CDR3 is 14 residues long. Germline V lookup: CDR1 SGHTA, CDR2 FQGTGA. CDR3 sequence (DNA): TGTGCCAGCAGCCCAGGACAGGGAATCTATGGCTACACCTTC. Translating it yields CASSPGQGIYGYTF.

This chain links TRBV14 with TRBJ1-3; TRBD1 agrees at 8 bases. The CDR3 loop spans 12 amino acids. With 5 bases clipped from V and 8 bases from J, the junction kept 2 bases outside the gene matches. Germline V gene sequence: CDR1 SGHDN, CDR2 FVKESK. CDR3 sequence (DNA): TGTGCCAGCAGCGGACAGGGATACACCATATATTTT. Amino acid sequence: CASSGQGYTIYF. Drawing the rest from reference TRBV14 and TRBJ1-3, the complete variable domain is EAGVTQFPSHSVIEKGQTVTLRCDPISGHDNLYWYRRVMGKEIKFLLHFVKESKQDESGMPNNRFLAERTGGTYSTLKVQPAELEDSGVYFCASSGQGYTIYFGEGSWLTVV.

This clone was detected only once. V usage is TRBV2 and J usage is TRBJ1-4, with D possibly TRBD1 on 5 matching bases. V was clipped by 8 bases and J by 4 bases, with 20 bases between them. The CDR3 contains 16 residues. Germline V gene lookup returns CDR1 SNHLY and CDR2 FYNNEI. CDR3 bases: TGTGCCAGCGGGAGGGGACCGGAGATTGATAATGAAAAACTGTTTTTT. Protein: CASGRGPEIDNEKLFF.

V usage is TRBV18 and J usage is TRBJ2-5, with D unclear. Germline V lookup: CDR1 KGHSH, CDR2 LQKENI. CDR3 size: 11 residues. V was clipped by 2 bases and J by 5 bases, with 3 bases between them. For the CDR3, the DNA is TGTGCCAGCTCACCAGCGGAGACCCAGTACTTC. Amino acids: CASSPAETQYF.

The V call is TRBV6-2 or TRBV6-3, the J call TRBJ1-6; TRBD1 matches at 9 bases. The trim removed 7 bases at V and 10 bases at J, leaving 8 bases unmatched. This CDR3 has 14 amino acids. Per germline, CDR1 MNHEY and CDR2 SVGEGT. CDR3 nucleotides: TGTGCCAGCACCCCGACAGGGGGAGGATCACCCCTCCACTTT. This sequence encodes CASTPTGGGSPLHF.

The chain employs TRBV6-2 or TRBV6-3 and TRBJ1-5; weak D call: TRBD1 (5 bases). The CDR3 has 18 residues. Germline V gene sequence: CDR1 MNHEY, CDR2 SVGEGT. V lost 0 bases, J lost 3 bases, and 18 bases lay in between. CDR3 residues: CASSYSTGVGQDNQPQHF. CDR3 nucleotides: TGTGCCAGCAGTTACTCTACCGGAGTGGGGCAGGACAATCAGCCCCAGCATTTT.